This T cell receptor (beta chain) was identified during a study of graft-versus-host responses after intestinal transplantation. Study in general: Recipients obtained multivisceral, liver-intestinal, or isolated intestinal transplants.

The protocol was immunoSEQ multiplex PCR, while the TCRdb copy is restricted to in-frame clones and leaves out a portion. The sample comprises fewer than 95,000 clones, 92% of which are singletons, and roughly 0.43% rests with the top ten. Points on this clone: Its antigen is unidentified.

Trimming left V 1 base short and J 4 bases short, with 14 bases between. CDR3 length: 16 amino acids. CDR1 is MGHRA, CDR2 YSYEKL, per germline. The chain combines TRBV4-1 with TRBJ1-5; weak D call: TRBD1 (6 bases). The receptor comes from a human donor who was the organ donor for an intestinal transplant. Sequenced material: unstimulated CD8+ T cells sorted from spleen or lymph node cells, taken before transplant. CDR3 DNA: TGCGCCAGCAGCCAAGCGGGGGGCGCAGGGAATCAGCCCCAGCATTTT. It encodes CASSQAGGAGNQPQHF.